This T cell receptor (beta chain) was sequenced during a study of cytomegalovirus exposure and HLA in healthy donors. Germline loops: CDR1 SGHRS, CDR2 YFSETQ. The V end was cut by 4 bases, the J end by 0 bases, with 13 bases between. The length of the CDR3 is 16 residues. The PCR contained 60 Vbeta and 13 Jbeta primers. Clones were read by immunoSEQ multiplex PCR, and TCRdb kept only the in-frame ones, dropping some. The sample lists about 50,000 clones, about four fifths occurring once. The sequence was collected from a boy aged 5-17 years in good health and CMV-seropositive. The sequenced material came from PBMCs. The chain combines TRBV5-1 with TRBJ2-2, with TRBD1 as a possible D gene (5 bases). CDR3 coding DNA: TGCGCCAGCAGCCCCCGTCAGGGTACGAACACCGGGGAGCTGTTTTTT. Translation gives CASSPRQGTNTGELFF.